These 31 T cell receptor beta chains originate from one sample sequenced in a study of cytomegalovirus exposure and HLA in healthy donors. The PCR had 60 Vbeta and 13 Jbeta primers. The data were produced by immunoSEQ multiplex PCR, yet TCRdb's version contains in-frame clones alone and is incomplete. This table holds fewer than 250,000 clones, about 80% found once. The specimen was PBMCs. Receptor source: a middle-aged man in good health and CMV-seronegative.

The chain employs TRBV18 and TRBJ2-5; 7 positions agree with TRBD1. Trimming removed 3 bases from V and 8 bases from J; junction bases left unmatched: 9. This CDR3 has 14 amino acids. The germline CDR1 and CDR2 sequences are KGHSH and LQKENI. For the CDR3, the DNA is TGTGCCAGCTCACCCGCCTCAGGGGGTCGCACCCAGTACTTC. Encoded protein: CASSPASGGRTQYF.

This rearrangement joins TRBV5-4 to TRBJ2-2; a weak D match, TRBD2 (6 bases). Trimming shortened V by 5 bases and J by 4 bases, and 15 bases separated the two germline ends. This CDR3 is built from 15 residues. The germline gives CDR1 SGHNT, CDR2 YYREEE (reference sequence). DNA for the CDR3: TGTGCCAGCAGTTGGGGGGAAACCGCCACCGGGGAGCTGTTTTTT. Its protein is CASSWGETATGELFF.

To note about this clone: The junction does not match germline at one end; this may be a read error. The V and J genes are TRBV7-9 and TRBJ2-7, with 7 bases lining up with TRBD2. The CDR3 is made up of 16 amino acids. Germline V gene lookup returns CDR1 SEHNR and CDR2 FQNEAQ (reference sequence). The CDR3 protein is CSSSRPGGGTLGEQYF. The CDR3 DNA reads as TGTTCCAGCAGCAGGCCTGGGGGGGGGACCCTTGGGGAGCAGTACTTC.

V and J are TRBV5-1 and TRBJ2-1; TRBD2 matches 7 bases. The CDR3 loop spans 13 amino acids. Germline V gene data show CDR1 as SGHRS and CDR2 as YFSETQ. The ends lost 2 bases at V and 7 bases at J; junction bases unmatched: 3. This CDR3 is CASSFGGGNEQFF. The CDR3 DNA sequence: TGCGCCAGCAGCTTTGGCGGGGGTAATGAGCAGTTCTTC.

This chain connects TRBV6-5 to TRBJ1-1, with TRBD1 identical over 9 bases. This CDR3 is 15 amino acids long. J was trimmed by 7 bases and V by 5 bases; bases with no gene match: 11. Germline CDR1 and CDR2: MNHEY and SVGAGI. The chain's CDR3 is CASSQLQGAGGEAFF. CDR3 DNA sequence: TGTGCCAGCAGTCAACTACAGGGGGCCGGTGGTGAAGCTTTCTTT.

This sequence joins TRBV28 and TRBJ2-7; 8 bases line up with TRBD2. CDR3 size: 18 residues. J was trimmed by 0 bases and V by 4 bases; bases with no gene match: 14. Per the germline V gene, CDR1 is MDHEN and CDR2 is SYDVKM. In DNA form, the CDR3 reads TGTGCCAGCAGTTATAACCCCGAACCGGGGGGGAGCTCCTACGAGCAGTACTTC. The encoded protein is CASSYNPEPGGSSYEQYF.

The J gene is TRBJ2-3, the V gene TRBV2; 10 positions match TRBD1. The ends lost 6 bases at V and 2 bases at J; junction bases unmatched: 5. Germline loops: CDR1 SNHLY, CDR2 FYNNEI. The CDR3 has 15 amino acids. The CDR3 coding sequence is TGTGCCAGCAGGGGAGGGACAGGGGTCACAGATACGCAGTATTTT. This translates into CASRGGTGVTDTQYF. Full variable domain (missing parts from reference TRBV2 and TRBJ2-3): EPEVTQTPSHQVTQMGQEVILRCVPISNHLYFYWYRQILGQKVEFLVSFYNNEISEKSEIFDDQFSVERPDGSNFTLKIRSTKLEDSAMYFCASRGGTGVTDTQYFGPGTRLTVL.

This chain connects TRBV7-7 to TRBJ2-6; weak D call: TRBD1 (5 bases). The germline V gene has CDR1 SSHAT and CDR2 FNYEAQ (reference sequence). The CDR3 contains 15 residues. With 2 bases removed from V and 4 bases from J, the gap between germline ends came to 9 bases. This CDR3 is CASSLQGPGANVLTF. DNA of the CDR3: TGTGCCAGCAGCTTACAGGGTCCGGGGGCCAACGTCCTGACTTTC.

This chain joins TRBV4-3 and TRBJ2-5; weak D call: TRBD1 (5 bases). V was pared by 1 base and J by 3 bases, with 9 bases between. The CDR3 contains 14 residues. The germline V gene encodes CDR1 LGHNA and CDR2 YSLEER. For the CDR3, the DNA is TGCGCCAGCAGCCAAGGTGGCAGGGAAGAGACCCAGTACTTC. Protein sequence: CASSQGGREETQYF.

CDR3 amino acids: CASSLAIGADYGYTF. The CDR3 bases are TGCGCCAGCAGCTTGGCCATAGGGGCCGACTATGGCTACACCTTC. The rearrangement joins TRBV5-1 to TRBJ1-2; D possibly corresponds to TRBD1 (5 bases). The CDR3 runs 15 residues. The ends were cut back, 0 bases at V and 3 bases at J, with 12 bases in the middle. CDR1 and CDR2 (germline): SGHRS, YFSETQ.

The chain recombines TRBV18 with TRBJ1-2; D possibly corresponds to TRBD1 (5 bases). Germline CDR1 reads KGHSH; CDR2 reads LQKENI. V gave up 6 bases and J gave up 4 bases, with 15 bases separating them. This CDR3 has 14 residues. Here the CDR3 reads CASSEGRAPYGYTF. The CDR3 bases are TGTGCCAGCTCTGAGGGGAGGGCCCCCTATGGCTACACCTTC.

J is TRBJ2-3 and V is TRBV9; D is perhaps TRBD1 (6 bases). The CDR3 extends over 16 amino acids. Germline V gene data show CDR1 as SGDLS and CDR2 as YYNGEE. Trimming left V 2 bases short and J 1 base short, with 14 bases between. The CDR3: CASSVDSPRGTDTQYF. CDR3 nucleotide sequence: TGTGCCAGCAGCGTGGACAGTCCGAGGGGCACAGATACGCAGTATTTT. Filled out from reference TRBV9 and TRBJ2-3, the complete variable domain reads DSGVTQTPKHLITATGQRVTLRCSPRSGDLSVYWYQQSLDQGLQFLIQYYNGEERAKGNILERFSAQQFPDLHSELNLSSLELGDSALYFCASSVDSPRGTDTQYFGPGTRLTVL.

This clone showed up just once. The CDR3 here is CASSWGDNTEAFF. The CDR3 bases are TGCGCCAGCAGCTGGGGGGACAACACTGAAGCTTTCTTT. V and J are TRBV5-1 and TRBJ1-1, with a possible D match to TRBD1 (5 bases). The germline V and J ends were trimmed by 3 bases and 2 bases, with 8 bases remaining between them. From germline, CDR1 is SGHRS and CDR2 YFSETQ. The CDR3 is made up of 13 amino acids.

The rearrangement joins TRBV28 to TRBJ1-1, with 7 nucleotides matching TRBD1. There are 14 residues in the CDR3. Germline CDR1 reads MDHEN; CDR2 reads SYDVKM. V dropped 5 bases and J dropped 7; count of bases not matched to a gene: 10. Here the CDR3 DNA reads TGTGCCAGCAGTCCCTCGGACAGGATTAATGAAGCTTTCTTT. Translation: CASSPSDRINEAFF.

CDR3 DNA: TGTGCCAGTAGCCCGTCGGGAGGATTCCATGAGCAGTTCTTC. Its translation is CASSPSGGFHEQFF. The rearrangement uses TRBV19 and TRBJ2-1; 7 nucleotides match TRBD2. V lost 6 bases, J lost 8 bases, and 10 bases stayed unmatched. Germline lookup yields CDR1 LNHDA and CDR2 SQIVND (reference sequence). This CDR3 has 14 residues.

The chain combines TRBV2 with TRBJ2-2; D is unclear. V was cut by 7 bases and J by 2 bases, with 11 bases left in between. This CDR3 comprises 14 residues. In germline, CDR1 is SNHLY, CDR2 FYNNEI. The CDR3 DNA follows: TGTGCCAGCAAGCGAAACACTAACACCGGGGAGCTGTTTTTT. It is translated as CASKRNTNTGELFF.

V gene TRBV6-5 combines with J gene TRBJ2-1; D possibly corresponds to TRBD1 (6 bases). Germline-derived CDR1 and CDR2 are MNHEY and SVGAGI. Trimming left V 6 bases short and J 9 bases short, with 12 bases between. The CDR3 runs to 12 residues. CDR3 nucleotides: TGTGCCAGCAGACAACTAGGGGGTGAGCAGTTCTTC. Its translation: CASRQLGGEQFF.

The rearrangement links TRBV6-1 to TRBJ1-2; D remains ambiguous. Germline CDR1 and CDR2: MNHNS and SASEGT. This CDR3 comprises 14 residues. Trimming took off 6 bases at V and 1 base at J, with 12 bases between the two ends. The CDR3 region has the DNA TGTGCCAGCAGAGGACTTCCTATTAACTATGGCTACACCTTC. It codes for CASRGLPINYGYTF.

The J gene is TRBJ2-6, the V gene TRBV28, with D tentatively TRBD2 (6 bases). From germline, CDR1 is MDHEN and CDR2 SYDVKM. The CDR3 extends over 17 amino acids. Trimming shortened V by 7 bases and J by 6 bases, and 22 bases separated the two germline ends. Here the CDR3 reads CASTSGGTGSSANVLTF. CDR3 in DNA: TGTGCCAGCACCAGTGGAGGGACCGGATCGTCGGCCAACGTCCTGACTTTC. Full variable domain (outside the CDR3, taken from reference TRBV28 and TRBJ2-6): DVKVTQSSRYLVKRTGEKVFLECVQDMDHENMFWYRQDPGLGLRLIYFSYDVKMKEKGDIPEGYSVSREKKERFSLILESASTNQTSMYLCASTSGGTGSSANVLTFGAGSRLTVL.

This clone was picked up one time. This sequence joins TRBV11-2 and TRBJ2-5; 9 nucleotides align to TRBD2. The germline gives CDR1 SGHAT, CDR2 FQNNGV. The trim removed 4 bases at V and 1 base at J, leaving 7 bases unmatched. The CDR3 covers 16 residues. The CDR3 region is CASSSGLARSQETQYF. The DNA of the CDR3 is TGTGCCAGCAGCTCTGGACTAGCGCGATCCCAAGAGACCCAGTACTTC.

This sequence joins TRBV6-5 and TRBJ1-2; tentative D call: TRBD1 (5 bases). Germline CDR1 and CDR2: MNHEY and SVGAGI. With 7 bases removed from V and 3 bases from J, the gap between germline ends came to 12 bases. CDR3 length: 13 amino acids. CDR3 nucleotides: TGTGCCAGCACCCCCAGGGCAGACTATGGCTACACCTTC. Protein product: CASTPRADYGYTF.

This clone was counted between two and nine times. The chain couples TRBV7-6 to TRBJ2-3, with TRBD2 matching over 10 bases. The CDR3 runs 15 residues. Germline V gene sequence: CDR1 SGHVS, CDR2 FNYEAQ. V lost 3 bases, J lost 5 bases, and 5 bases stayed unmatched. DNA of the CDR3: TGTGCCAGCAGCTTGAGCGGGGGGGCCGGAGATACGCAGTATTTT. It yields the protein CASSLSGGAGDTQYF.

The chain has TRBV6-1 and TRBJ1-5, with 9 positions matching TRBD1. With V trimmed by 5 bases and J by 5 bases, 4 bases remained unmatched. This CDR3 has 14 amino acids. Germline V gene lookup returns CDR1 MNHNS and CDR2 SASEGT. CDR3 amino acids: CASSTGGRDQPQHF. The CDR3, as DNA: TGTGCCAGCAGTACAGGGGGCAGAGATCAGCCCCAGCATTTT.

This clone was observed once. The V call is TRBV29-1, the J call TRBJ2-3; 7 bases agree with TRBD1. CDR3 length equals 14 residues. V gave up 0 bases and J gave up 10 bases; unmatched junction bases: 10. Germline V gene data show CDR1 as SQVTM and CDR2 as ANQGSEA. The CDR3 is CSVEEGQAAGAQYF. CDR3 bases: TGCAGCGTTGAAGAAGGACAGGCCGCCGGCGCGCAGTATTTT.

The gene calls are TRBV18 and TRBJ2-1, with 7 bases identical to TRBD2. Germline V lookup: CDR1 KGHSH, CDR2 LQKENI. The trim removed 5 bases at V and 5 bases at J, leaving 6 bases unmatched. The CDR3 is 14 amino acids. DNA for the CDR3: TGTGCCAGCTCAACCCGGGAGGTAAACAATGAGCAGTTCTTC. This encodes CASSTREVNNEQFF.

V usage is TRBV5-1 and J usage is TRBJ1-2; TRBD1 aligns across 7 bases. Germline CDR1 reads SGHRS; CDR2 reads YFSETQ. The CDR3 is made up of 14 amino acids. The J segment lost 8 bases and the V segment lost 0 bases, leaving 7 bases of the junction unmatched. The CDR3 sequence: CASSLDWDRWGYTF. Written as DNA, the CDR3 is TGCGCCAGCAGCTTGGATTGGGACAGATGGGGCTACACCTTC.

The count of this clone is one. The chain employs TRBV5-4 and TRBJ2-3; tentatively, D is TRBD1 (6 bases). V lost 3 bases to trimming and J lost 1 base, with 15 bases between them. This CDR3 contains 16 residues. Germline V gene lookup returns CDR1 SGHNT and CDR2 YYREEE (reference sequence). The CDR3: CASSSQSGVGTDTQYF. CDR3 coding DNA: TGTGCCAGCAGCTCCCAGTCAGGGGTAGGCACAGATACGCAGTATTTT.

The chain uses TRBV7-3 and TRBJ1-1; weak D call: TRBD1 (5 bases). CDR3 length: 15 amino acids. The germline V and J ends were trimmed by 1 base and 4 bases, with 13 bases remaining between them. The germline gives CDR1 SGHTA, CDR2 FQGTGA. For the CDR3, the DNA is TGTGCCAGCAGCTTAAGTCCAGGGATGAGCACTGAAGCTTTCTTT. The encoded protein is CASSLSPGMSTEAFF.

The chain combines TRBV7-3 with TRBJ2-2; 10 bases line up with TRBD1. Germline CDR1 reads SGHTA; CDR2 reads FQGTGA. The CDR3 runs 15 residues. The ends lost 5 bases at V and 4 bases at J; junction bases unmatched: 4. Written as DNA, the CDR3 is TGTGCCAGCAGCGGCCGGGACAGGGGCACCGGGGAGCTGTTTTTT. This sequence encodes CASSGRDRGTGELFF.

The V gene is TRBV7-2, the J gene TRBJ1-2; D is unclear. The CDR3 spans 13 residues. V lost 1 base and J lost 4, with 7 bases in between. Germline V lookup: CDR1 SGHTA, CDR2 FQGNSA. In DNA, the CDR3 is TGTGCCAGCAGCTTAGAAGTGGCCTATGGCTACACCTTC. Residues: CASSLEVAYGYTF.

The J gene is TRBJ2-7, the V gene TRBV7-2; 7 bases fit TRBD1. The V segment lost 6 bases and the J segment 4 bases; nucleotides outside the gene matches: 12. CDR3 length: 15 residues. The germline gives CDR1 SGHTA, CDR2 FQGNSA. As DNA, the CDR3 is TGTGCCAGCAGTCCCAACCCAGGGGGACAATACGAGCAGTACTTC. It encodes CASSPNPGGQYEQYF. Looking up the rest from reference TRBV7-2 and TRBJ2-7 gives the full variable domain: GAGVSQSPSNKVTEKGKDVELRCDPISGHTALYWYRQSLGQGLEFLIYFQGNSAPDKSGLPSDRFSAERTGGSVSTLTIQRTQQEDSAVYLCASSPNPGGQYEQYFGPGTRLTVT.